This T cell receptor (beta chain) was profiled in a study of control samples from healthy donors and cancer patients. This clone came up once. Sequencing used immunoSEQ multiplex PCR; TCRdb keeps in-frame clones, though not all of them. The table has some 100,000 clones, approximately 81% seen once. This TCR was recovered from a woman aged 25 to 39 in good health. The source material was blood.

CDR3 loop: CAWSVGGIVSGNTIYF. The DNA for the CDR3 is TGTGCCTGGAGTGTAGGGGGTATCGTGTCTGGAAACACCATATATTTT. V is TRBV30 and J is TRBJ1-3, with TRBD1 as a possible D gene (6 bases). There are 16 residues in the CDR3. V was shortened by 0 bases and J by 1 base, with 13 bases between the two germline ends. Germline assignment: CDR1 GTSNPN and CDR2 SVGIG (reference sequence).